This record concerns one T cell receptor (beta chain) sequence. What it binds is unknown. Clones were sequenced by immunoSEQ multiplex PCR, and TCRdb holds only the in-frame ones, with some missing. The table has 35,000 or so clones, about 88% seen once. The CDR3 sequence is 17 residues long. Looked up from germline, CDR1 is MGHRA and CDR2 is YSYEKL. V gave up 4 bases and J gave up 2 bases; unmatched junction bases: 11. The record originates from a study of STAT3 mutations in large granular lymphocyte leukemia. Study-level points and caveats: In several patients, dominant TCR clone burden exceeded STAT3 mutant burden, suggesting STAT3 mutation arose secondarily. Every T-cell large granular lymphocyte leukemia patient had at least one immunodominant TCR beta clonotype.

The sample taken for sequencing was PBMCs. The clonotype was recovered from a human donor with T large granular lymphocyte leukemia. Some clones in this sample may be carry-over from other donors' samples. The chain is built from TRBV4-1 and TRBJ2-4; 7 nucleotides line up with TRBD2. CDR3 residues: CASSLTPGTTTKNIQYF. In DNA, the CDR3 is TGCGCCAGCAGCCTGACCCCCGGGACTACCACCAAAAACATTCAGTACTTC.